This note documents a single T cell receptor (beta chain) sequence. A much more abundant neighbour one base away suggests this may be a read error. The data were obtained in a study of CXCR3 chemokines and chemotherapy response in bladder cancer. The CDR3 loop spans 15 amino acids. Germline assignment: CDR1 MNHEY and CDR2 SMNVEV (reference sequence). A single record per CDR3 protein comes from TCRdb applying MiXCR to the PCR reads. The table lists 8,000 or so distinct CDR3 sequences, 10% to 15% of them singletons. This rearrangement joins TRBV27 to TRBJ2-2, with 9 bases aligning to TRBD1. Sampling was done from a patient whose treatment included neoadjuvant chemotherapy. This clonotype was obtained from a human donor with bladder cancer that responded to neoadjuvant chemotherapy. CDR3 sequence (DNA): TGTGCCAGCACCTGGGACAGGGTGAACACCGGGGAGCCGTTTTTT. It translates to CASTWDRVNTGEPFF.